A selection of T cell receptor beta chains follows, all from one sample in a study of blood T cell repertoires in COVID-19. Libraries were prepared by immunoSEQ multiplex PCR; TCRdb keeps only in-frame clonotypes and omits some of them. The data show under 200,000 clones, roughly 84% seen once. Material: peripheral blood. These receptors were obtained from a woman aged 80 or over with acute or convalescent COVID-19. CDR3s include the opening cysteine and the closing phenylalanine or tryptophan. A D gene is named only where the DNA matches it firmly. A row's size may be missing; if present it is once, few, many or a size class.

J: TRBJ1-2; size: .; V: TRBV4-1; D: .; CDR3: CASRNTGRHGYTF; DNA: TGCGCCAGCAGGAACACAGGACGGCATGGCTACACCTTC
J: TRBJ1-2; size: .; V: TRBV7-3; D: .; CDR3: CASSLEDRGYGYTF; DNA: TGTGCCAGCAGCTTAGAAGACCGGGGCTATGGCTACACCTTC
J: TRBJ2-7; size: .; V: TRBV10-2; D: TRBD2; CDR3: CASSGGLAGAPPYEQYF; DNA: TGCGCCAGCTCCGGAGGGCTAGCGGGGGCGCCCCCCTACGAGCAGTACTTC
J: TRBJ2-3; size: .; V: TRBV7-2; D: TRBD2; CDR3: CASILAGGWADTQYF; DNA: TGTGCCAGCATACTAGCGGGAGGGTGGGCAGATACGCAGTATTTT
J: TRBJ2-4; size: .; V: TRBV19; D: .; CDR3: CASSPSGRHLAKNIQYF; DNA: TGTGCCAGTAGTCCCTCAGGGCGGCACCTAGCCAAAAACATTCAGTACTTC
J: TRBJ1-1; size: .; V: TRBV7-2; D: TRBD1; CDR3: CASSLSGQPGTEAFF; DNA: TGTGCCAGCAGCTTATCGGGACAGCCGGGGACTGAAGCTTTCTTT
J: TRBJ1-6; size: .; V: TRBV7-9; D: .; CDR3: CASSLLGQSPLHF; DNA: TGTGCCAGCAGCTTACTGGGACAATCACCCCTCCACTTT
J: TRBJ1-5; size: .; V: TRBV3-1/TRBV3-2; D: .; CDR3: CASSQVEGGQPQHF; DNA: TGTGCCAGCAGCCAAGTCGAGGGCGGTCAGCCCCAGCATTTT
J: TRBJ1-1; size: .; V: TRBV19; D: .; CDR3: CASSISTGNTEAFF; DNA: TGTGCCAGTAGTATATCGACAGGGAACACTGAAGCTTTCTTT
J: TRBJ2-1; size: .; V: TRBV12-3/TRBV12-4; D: TRBD2; CDR3: CASSVAGVEFF; DNA: TGTGCCAGCAGTGTAGCGGGAGTGGAGTTCTTC
J: TRBJ2-3; size: .; V: TRBV10-3; D: .; CDR3: CAISATSPDTDTQYF; DNA: TGTGCCATCAGTGCCACTAGCCCCGACACAGATACGCAGTATTTT
J: TRBJ2-7; size: .; V: TRBV10-1; D: .; CDR3: CASSVGPASTSYEQYF; DNA: TGCGCCAGCAGTGTGGGCCCCGCATCAACCTCCTACGAGCAGTACTTC
J: TRBJ1-2; size: .; V: TRBV19; D: TRBD1; CDR3: CASRMSPDRDDYGYTF; DNA: TGTGCCAGCCGCATGTCCCCGGACAGGGACGACTATGGCTACACCTTC
J: TRBJ2-7; size: .; V: TRBV18; D: .; CDR3: CASSPGVIYEQYF; DNA: TGTGCCAGCTCCCCGGGGGTCATCTACGAGCAGTACTTC
J: TRBJ2-1; size: .; V: TRBV11-3; D: TRBD1; CDR3: CASSLEQGAGNNEQFF; DNA: TGTGCCAGCAGCTTAGAGCAGGGGGCTGGGAACAATGAGCAGTTCTTC
J: TRBJ1-2; size: .; V: TRBV11-2; D: .; CDR3: CASSLALRGGEGYTF; DNA: TGTGCCAGCAGCTTAGCCCTGAGGGGGGGCGAGGGCTACACCTTC
J: TRBJ1-1; size: .; V: TRBV3-1/TRBV3-2; D: .; CDR3: CASTGETGGVTEAFF; DNA: TGTGCCAGCACCGGGGAGACAGGTGGGGTCACTGAAGCTTTCTTT
J: TRBJ1-1; size: once; V: TRBV27; D: .; CDR3: CASSLTRGTEAFF; DNA: TGTGCCAGCAGTCTTACCAGGGGAACTGAAGCTTTCTTT
J: TRBJ2-2; size: .; V: TRBV19; D: TRBD2; CDR3: CASSWRENNGELFF; DNA: TGTGCCAGTAGTTGGCGGGAGAACAACGGGGAGCTGTTTTTT
J: TRBJ2-3; size: .; V: TRBV25-1; D: .; CDR3: CASSDVSTNPLGTDTQYF; DNA: TGTGCCAGCAGTGATGTGTCGACTAACCCTCTTGGCACAGATACGCAGTATTTT
J: TRBJ1-6; size: .; V: TRBV6-1; D: .; CDR3: CASSERVGRSLHF; DNA: TGTGCCAGCAGTGAACGGGTGGGTCGGTCCCTCCACTTT
J: TRBJ1-1; size: .; V: TRBV7-9; D: TRBD1; CDR3: CASSGRGQGGTEAFF; DNA: TGTGCCAGCAGCGGAAGAGGACAGGGTGGGACTGAAGCTTTCTTT
J: TRBJ2-2; size: .; V: TRBV18; D: .; CDR3: CASSRVGGLGTGELFF; DNA: TGTGCCAGCTCACGGGTCGGAGGCCTTGGAACCGGGGAGCTGTTTTTT
J: TRBJ2-3; size: .; V: TRBV5-4; D: .; CDR3: CASSLVGADTQYF; DNA: TGTGCCAGCAGCTTGGTTGGAGCAGATACGCAGTATTTT
J: TRBJ2-5; size: .; V: TRBV19; D: .; CDR3: CASSGPNSGSETQYF; DNA: TGTGCCAGTAGTGGCCCGAACTCGGGAAGCGAGACCCAGTACTTC
J: TRBJ1-1; size: .; V: TRBV10-3; D: .; CDR3: CASSGSVVGTEAFF; DNA: TGTGCCTCGTCCGGGAGTGTCGTTGGGACTGAAGCTTTCTTT
J: TRBJ2-3; size: .; V: TRBV12-5; D: .; CDR3: CASGLLGAEDTQYF; DNA: TGTGCTAGTGGTTTGTTAGGGGCCGAGGATACGCAGTATTTT
J: TRBJ1-6; size: .; V: TRBV5-6; D: .; CDR3: CASSLSGYNSPLHF; DNA: TGTGCCAGCAGCTTGTCGGGTTACAATTCACCCCTCCACTTT
J: TRBJ2-3; size: .; V: TRBV5-4; D: TRBD2; CDR3: CASSLGTSGTWGTQYF; DNA: TGTGCCAGCAGCCTAGGGACTAGCGGGACCTGGGGTACGCAGTATTTT
J: TRBJ1-2; size: .; V: TRBV15; D: TRBD1; CDR3: CATSTRQGRNYGYTF; DNA: TGTGCCACCAGCACTAGACAGGGACGAAACTATGGCTACACCTTC
J: TRBJ1-6; size: .; V: TRBV5-1; D: TRBD1; CDR3: CASSPDRENSPLHF; DNA: TGCGCCAGCAGCCCCGACAGGGAAAATTCACCCCTCCACTTT
J: TRBJ1-5; size: .; V: TRBV18; D: TRBD1; CDR3: CASSHGDRGSNQPQHF; DNA: TGTGCCAGCTCACACGGGGACAGGGGGAGCAATCAGCCCCAGCATTTT
J: TRBJ1-4; size: .; V: TRBV30; D: TRBD1; CDR3: CAGDRGGEKLFF; DNA: TGTGCCGGTGACAGGGGTGGTGAAAAACTGTTTTTT
J: TRBJ2-7; size: .; V: TRBV10-3; D: .; CDR3: CAISDDGHLGYEQYF; DNA: TGTGCCATCAGTGACGACGGACACCTAGGATACGAGCAGTACTTC
J: TRBJ2-1; size: .; V: TRBV27; D: TRBD1; CDR3: CASSQTGGIVIRLF; DNA: TGTGCCAGCAGCCAGACAGGGGGCATTGTTATAAGACTCTTC
J: TRBJ2-2; size: .; V: TRBV6-6; D: .; CDR3: CASSYGPGELFF; DNA: TGTGCCAGCAGTTACGGGCCCGGGGAGCTGTTTTTT
J: TRBJ2-5; size: .; V: TRBV5-1; D: TRBD2; CDR3: CASSLTAASGGIETQYF; DNA: TGCGCCAGCAGCTTGACAGCGGCTAGCGGGGGGATAGAGACCCAGTACTTC
J: TRBJ2-7; size: .; V: TRBV12-5; D: .; CDR3: CASVLDAGALNEQYF; DNA: TGTGCTAGTGTTCTCGACGCGGGGGCTCTTAACGAGCAGTACTTC
J: TRBJ2-1; size: .; V: TRBV5-1; D: TRBD2; CDR3: CASSFRTSGSSSYNEQFF; DNA: TGCGCCAGCAGCTTCAGGACTAGCGGGTCCTCAAGCTACAATGAGCAGTTCTTC
J: TRBJ1-6; size: .; V: TRBV6-5; D: .; CDR3: CASSYLGTQRGSPLHF; DNA: TGTGCCAGCAGTTACCTCGGGACCCAAAGGGGGTCACCCCTCCACTTT
J: TRBJ2-7; size: .; V: TRBV12-5; D: .; CDR3: CASGLRDRPGEQYF; DNA: TGTGCTAGTGGTTTAAGGGATCGGCCGGGGGAGCAGTACTTC
J: TRBJ1-5; size: .; V: TRBV4-3; D: TRBD1; CDR3: CASSQDVQGALGQPQHF; DNA: TGCGCCAGCAGCCAAGATGTACAGGGGGCCCTCGGTCAGCCCCAGCATTTT
J: TRBJ1-1; size: .; V: TRBV30; D: .; CDR3: CAWGRGLMNTEAFF; DNA: TGTGCCTGGGGCCGCGGCCTTATGAACACTGAAGCTTTCTTT
J: TRBJ1-5; size: .; V: TRBV18; D: .; CDR3: CASSPAGRDQPQHF; DNA: TGTGCCAGCTCACCAGCGGGGCGGGATCAGCCCCAGCATTTT
J: TRBJ2-3; size: .; V: TRBV4-1; D: .; CDR3: CASSQGVARDTQYF; DNA: TGCGCCAGCAGCCAAGGGGTAGCCAGAGATACGCAGTATTTT
J: TRBJ2-2; size: .; V: TRBV30; D: .; CDR3: CAWSVEVGGELFF; DNA: TGTGCCTGGAGTGTAGAGGTGGGCGGGGAGCTGTTTTTT
J: TRBJ2-3; size: .; V: TRBV2; D: .; CDR3: CASSDGGGSTDTQYF; DNA: TGTGCCAGCAGTGATGGTGGCGGGAGCACAGATACGCAGTATTTT
J: TRBJ1-3; size: .; V: TRBV19; D: TRBD1; CDR3: CAGRDRDRNTIYF; DNA: TGTGCCGGTCGGGACAGGGATAGGAACACCATATATTTT
J: TRBJ1-3; size: .; V: TRBV30; D: .; CDR3: CAWGNGGNGNTIYF; DNA: TGTGCCTGGGGAAACGGGGGGAACGGAAACACCATATATTTT
J: TRBJ2-2; size: few; V: TRBV4-1; D: TRBD2; CDR3: CASSRPLGLAGEGGELFF; DNA: TGCGCCAGCAGCCGCCCTCTCGGACTAGCGGGAGAGGGCGGGGAGCTGTTTTTT
J: TRBJ1-1; size: .; V: TRBV12-5; D: .; CDR3: CASGLYGQTITEAFF; DNA: TGTGCTAGTGGTTTGTACGGACAGACGATCACTGAAGCTTTCTTT